The 9 T cell receptor beta chains below were found in one sample sequenced in a study of shared T cell receptors in the human thymus (dated by TCRdb to about 2021). Library construction relied on the immunoSEQ multiplex PCR assay. TCRdb obtained this table from immuneACCESS and retained in-frame rearrangements with V and J assigned. These tables miss some clones; where compared with another copy, unresolved V genes account for less than half of the shortfall, and the remainder is unexplained. Recorded for this sample are hundreds of thousands of clones; around 87% of them occurred a single time. Together, the top ten hold roughly 0.0087% of the sample. These records were also assigned to another study, of human thymus T cells.

What was sequenced was thymocytes. The receptors here all came from a boy in the first two years of life with a congenital heart defect. Donor details come from another sample of the same person, matched by shared clones.

The chain links TRBV6-1 to TRBJ2-1; 10 positions match TRBD1. The CDR3 is 18 amino acids. With V trimmed by 1 base and J by 3 bases, 9 bases remained unmatched. Germline values: CDR1 MNHNS, CDR2 SASEGT. In nucleotides, the CDR3 is TGTGCCAGCAGTGAAGGTGTCGGGCGGGACAGGGGCTACAATGAGCAGTTCTTC. Translation gives CASSEGVGRDRGYNEQFF.

J is TRBJ1-2 and V is TRBV28, with 7 bases fitting TRBD1. Trimming removed 3 bases from V and 8 bases from J; junction bases left unmatched: 18. CDR1 and CDR2 from the germline V gene are MDHEN and SYDVKM. This CDR3 contains 17 residues. Here the CDR3 DNA reads TGTGCCAGCAGTTTTCTCCCGGGACCGGGACAGCAAAGGGGCTACACCTTC. This translates into CASSFLPGPGQQRGYTF.

This clone was detected once. The V call is TRBV30, the J call TRBJ2-1; D possibly corresponds to TRBD1 (5 bases). The CDR3 is 14 amino acids. The V and J ends lost 5 bases and 1 base respectively, with 12 bases between them. Germline V gene data show CDR1 as GTSNPN and CDR2 as SVGIG (reference sequence). CDR3 coding DNA: TGTGCCTGGGTGGGGCGAGTTTCCTACAATGAGCAGTTCTTC. Translating gives CAWVGRVSYNEQFF. Combining the CDR3 with reference TRBV30 and TRBJ2-1 gives the whole variable domain SQTIHQWPATLVQPVGSPLSLECTVEGTSNPNLYWYRQAAGRGLQLLFYSVGIGQISSEVPQNLSASRPQDRQFILSSKKLLLSDSGFYLCAWVGRVSYNEQFFGPGTRLTVL.

This clone occurred a few times. V gene TRBV28 combines with J gene TRBJ2-3; possibly TRBD1 for D (6 bases). The germline V gene encodes CDR1 MDHEN and CDR2 SYDVKM. V was cut by 5 bases and J by 4 bases, with 22 bases left in between. The CDR3 consists of 17 residues. CDR3 nucleotide sequence: TGTGCCAGCAGTCACTTATACAGGGCCTCGTGGCCAGATACGCAGTATTTT. Amino acid sequence: CASSHLYRASWPDTQYF.

The chain links TRBV19 to TRBJ1-2; maybe TRBD1 (5 bases). The ends were cut back, 5 bases at V and 2 bases at J, with 12 bases in the middle. CDR1 is LNHDA and CDR2 is SQIVND in the germline V gene (reference sequence). CDR3 length equals 14 residues. This CDR3 reads CASSAVTANYGYTF. The CDR3 DNA reads TGTGCCAGTAGTGCCGTGACAGCCAACTATGGCTACACCTTC.

The V gene is TRBV28, the J gene TRBJ2-7; 9 bases match TRBD1. V was pared by 2 bases and J by 6 bases, with 8 bases of the junction left unmatched. This CDR3 spans 15 amino acids. Germline V lookup: CDR1 MDHEN, CDR2 SYDVKM. The chain's CDR3 is CASSLPGQGIGEQYF. The CDR3 DNA reads TGTGCCAGCAGTTTACCGGGACAGGGTATAGGCGAGCAGTACTTC. Full variable domain (missing parts from reference TRBV28 and TRBJ2-7): DVKVTQSSRYLVKRTGEKVFLECVQDMDHENMFWYRQDPGLGLRLIYFSYDVKMKEKGDIPEGYSVSREKKERFSLILESASTNQTSMYLCASSLPGQGIGEQYFGPGTRLTVT.

J is TRBJ2-1 and V is TRBV6-1, with TRBD2 matching over 7 bases. The V gene's germline CDR1 is MNHNS and CDR2 SASEGT. The CDR3 is made up of 16 amino acids. V was clipped by 1 base and J by 2 bases; unmatched bases: 5. CDR3 sequence: CASSEGLAETYNEQFF. CDR3 coding DNA: TGTGCCAGCAGTGAAGGCCTAGCGGAGACCTACAATGAGCAGTTCTTC.

The chain recombines TRBV4-3 with TRBJ2-3, with D tentatively TRBD1 (8 bases). The CDR3 totals 16 residues. The ends were cut back, 4 bases at V and 2 bases at J, with 16 bases in the middle. The germline CDR1 and CDR2 sequences are LGHNA and YSLEER. The CDR3 loop reads CASSLNRGGNTDTQYF. As DNA, the CDR3 is TGCGCCAGCAGCCTAAACAGGGGGGGGAACACAGATACGCAGTATTTT.

The CDR3: CASSLGSQGDTGELFF. CDR3 sequence (DNA): TGTGCCAGCAGCTTAGGTTCACAGGGTGACACCGGGGAGCTGTTTTTT. The rearrangement links TRBV11-3 to TRBJ2-2; perhaps TRBD1 as D (6 bases). The CDR3 runs 16 residues. CDR1 is SGHNT, CDR2 YENEEA, per germline. V lost 1 base and J lost 3, with 12 bases in between. The complete variable domain, with remaining parts taken from reference TRBV11-3 and TRBJ2-2, reads EAGVVQSPRYKIIEKKQPVAFWCNPISGHNTLYWYLQNLGQGPELLIRYENEEAVDDSQLPKDRFSAERLKGVDSTLKIQPAELGDSAVYLCASSLGSQGDTGELFFGEGSRLTVL.